The T cell receptor beta chain under discussion was sequenced for a study of primary melanoma T cells and metastatic recurrence. To note about this clone: The antigen remains unidentified.

Each patient's primary melanoma had been removed surgically, with risk of metastatic recurrence. Study-wide results and caveats: Melanomas with T-cell fraction above 20% appeared to have better outcomes.

Sequenced by immunoSEQ multiplex PCR; TCRdb stores in-frame clones only, minus some. Of 450 to 550 clones detected, under 90% appear once; the ten largest clones hold over 8.5%. This CDR3 is built from 14 residues. The TCR originated in a human donor with melanoma. The chain employs TRBV7-5 and TRBJ1-4; whether TRBD1, the table's D call, matches the DNA was not checked. TRBV7-5 is a listed pseudogene. The material sequenced was melanoma tumor tissue. The CDR3 protein is CASSVVRTNEKLFF. The DNA of the CDR3 is TGTGCCAGCAGCGTTGTCAGAACTAATGAAAAACTGTTTTTT.